This T cell receptor beta chain originates from a study of blood T cell repertoires in COVID-19. In the study overall: The United States, Italy and Spain were the sources of the acute and convalescent COVID-19 samples.

V was clipped by 4 bases and J by 1 base, with 22 bases between them. This CDR3 spans 17 amino acids. CDR1 and CDR2 (germline): GTSNPN, SVGIG (reference sequence). Sequencing used immunoSEQ multiplex PCR; TCRdb keeps in-frame clones, though not all of them. This table holds about 400,000 clones, more than 80% found once. The TCR comes from a man in his forties with acute or convalescent COVID-19. This rearrangement joins TRBV30 to TRBJ1-2; D perhaps matches TRBD1 (6 bases). The sample taken for sequencing was peripheral blood. The CDR3 here is CAWIQDRPWGFNYGYTF. CDR3 DNA: TGTGCCTGGATCCAAGACAGGCCGTGGGGCTTTAACTATGGCTACACCTTC.